One and the same sample provided the 2 T cell receptor beta chains below, sequenced in a study of T cells after yellow fever vaccination. From the 5' RACE reads, TCRdb called clonotypes with MiXCR, one entry per CDR3 protein. Counted here are a few hundred thousand distinct CDR3 sequences, 6.5% to 8.5% occurring once; the ten biggest clones make up 15% to 20%. Sequencing used PBMCs, obtained approximately 40 days after the first yellow fever vaccination. These receptors came from a man between 18 and 35 years old who received the YFV17D yellow fever vaccine.

A few counts support this clonotype. The V call is TRBV13, the J call TRBJ2-6, with TRBD2 identical over 7 bases. V was clipped by 0 bases and J by 0 bases; unmatched bases: 11. The germline gives CDR1 PRHDT, CDR2 FYEKMQ (reference sequence). This CDR3 has 20 amino acids. CDR3 DNA sequence: TGTGCCAGCAGCTTAGGCCGGGGGGAGACCTACAGCTCTGGGGCCAACGTCCTGACTTTC. Protein sequence: CASSLGRGETYSSGANVLTF. The complete variable domain, with remaining parts taken from reference TRBV13 and TRBJ2-6, reads AAGVIQSPRHLIKEKRETATLKCYPIPRHDTVYWYQQGPGQDPQFLISFYEKMQSDKGSIPDRFSAQQFSDYHSELNMSSLELGDSALYFCASSLGRGETYSSGANVLTFGAGSRLTVL.

This clonotype was observed a handful of times. The rearrangement joins TRBV4-1 to TRBJ2-7, with D possibly TRBD2 on 5 matching bases. Germline V gene data show CDR1 as MGHRA and CDR2 as YSYEKL. Between the trimmed V and J ends, which lost 1 base and 6 bases, there was a span of 10 bases. The CDR3 totals 13 residues. CDR3 amino acids: CASSQVSGGEQYF. DNA for the CDR3: TGCGCCAGCAGCCAAGTTTCAGGAGGCGAGCAGTACTTC.